This TCR beta chain was captured by sequencing in a study of blood T cell repertoires in COVID-19. Study-level background: T cells, B-cell-depleted T cells, or PBMCs provided the cDNA or gDNA that served as material.

Comments on this clone: The same CDR3 can be traced to other DNA sequences in this sample.

V shed 2 bases and J shed 3 bases, with 6 bases lying between them. Germline V gene lookup returns CDR1 GTSNPN and CDR2 SVGIG (reference sequence). CDR3 size: 12 residues. Profiling relied on immunoSEQ multiplex PCR, and the TCRdb table lists in-frame clones only, not all of them. The sample has around 220,000 clones, roughly 84% seen once; the top ten hold 3% to 4%. This clonotype was obtained from a woman between 40 and 55 years old with active or convalescent COVID-19. The sample comprised peripheral blood. This chain joins TRBV30 and TRBJ2-3; tentative D call: TRBD2 (5 bases). CDR3 nucleotide sequence: TGTGCCTGGAGTCGAGGGACAGATACGCAGTATTTT. Its protein product is CAWSRGTDTQYF.